These T cell receptor beta chains were read from a single sample in a study of T cell repertoires in cytomegalovirus infection. TCRdb fed the reads into MiXCR, producing one record per CDR3 protein. In the table there are approximately 500,000 distinct CDR3 sequences, around 35% of which are singletons. What these receptors recognize is not known. The sample was cultured PBMCs, taken from culture after CMV antigen stimulation. The receptors originated from a human donor in good health (CMV status not recorded). Some clones in this sample may be carry-over from other donors' samples. The CDR3 runs from the conserved cysteine through the conserved F or W. A D gene is named only where the DNA matches it firmly.

>.|TRBV12-3/TRBV12-4|TRBJ2-5
CASSLRASGPRESRETQYF
>.|TRBV11-1|TRBJ1-2
CASSHGGRIDYGYTF
>.|TRBV7-6|TRBJ1-1
CASSLKNVEVGTEAFF
>.|TRBV19|TRBJ2-7
CASSIEGGTYEQYF
>.|TRBV28|TRBJ2-2
CASHHANTGELFF
>.|TRBV7-9|TRBJ1-2
CASSLVIGSGGSESYTF
>TRBD1|TRBV28|TRBJ2-2
CASTTGGSGELFF
>TRBD2|TRBV7-2|TRBJ2-1
CASSLAGLAANEQFF
>.|TRBV12-3/TRBV12-4|TRBJ1-1
CASSLGGPAEAFF
>.|TRBV29-1|TRBJ1-1
CSVAYMSANTEAFF
>.|TRBV7-9|TRBJ1-1
CASSFKGSDTEAFF
>TRBD1|TRBV7-3|TRBJ2-1
CASSSGQGAQQFF
>.|TRBV28|TRBJ1-3
CASSPQGRLRGTIYF
>TRBD1|TRBV5-6|TRBJ1-2
CASSLSRDRGSYGYTF
>TRBD2|TRBV24-1|TRBJ2-1
CATSGTTSGRGEQFF
>.|TRBV19|TRBJ1-5
CASILTGATNQPQHF
>.|TRBV20-1|TRBJ1-5
CSARDGGESQPQHF
>.|TRBV18|TRBJ2-7
CASSPLPQGIRSYYEQYF
>TRBD2|TRBV12-3/TRBV12-4|TRBJ2-1
CASSFRASGRSEQFF
>.|TRBV5-4|TRBJ2-7
CASSLRPSIDEQYF
>TRBD2|TRBV24-1|TRBJ2-1
CATSDTLAGAYNEQFF
>.|TRBV20-1|TRBJ1-2
CSARIQEVGYTF
>TRBD1|TRBV10-3|TRBJ1-2
CAINPGQEHYGYTF
>.|TRBV12-3/TRBV12-4|TRBJ1-1
CASSPWGRRNTEAFF
>.|TRBV4-3|TRBJ2-1
CASSQDWGSYNEQFF
>TRBD2|TRBV7-2|TRBJ2-1
CASSLSREGGTGSF
>TRBD1|TRBV7-8|TRBJ1-5
CASSSNDRVVGQPQHF
>.|TRBV12-3/TRBV12-4|TRBJ2-1
CASTGELGENEQFF
>TRBD1|TRBV6-6|TRBJ1-2
CASSWEGQGASNYGYTF
>.|TRBV24-1|TRBJ1-2
CATSDSSMRGYTF
>TRBD2|TRBV28|TRBJ2-1
CASSQTSGVTYNEQFF
>TRBD2|TRBV6-2/TRBV6-3|TRBJ2-3
CASNGLAGGPWIDTQYF
>TRBD2|TRBV7-9|TRBJ2-1
CASSLMGGVTGEQFF
>TRBD1|TRBV7-8|TRBJ1-5
CASSLEGQARGPQHF
>.|TRBV12-3/TRBV12-4|TRBJ1-3
CASSYGRNTIYF
>TRBD2|TRBV30|TRBJ2-1
CAWSAVSGRGFF
>.|TRBV15|TRBJ1-2
CATSRDPEGSPNYGYTF
>TRBD1|TRBV28|TRBJ2-7
CASSLWATGDGYEQYF
>.|TRBV4-1|TRBJ1-4
CASSFRDFTNEKLFF
>TRBD1|TRBV7-2|TRBJ1-3
CASSPDRSSGNTIYF
>.|TRBV6-5|TRBJ2-7
CASSGDTAYEQYF
>TRBD2|TRBV7-3|TRBJ2-2
CASSRPTSGSGRRELFF
>TRBD1|TRBV6-2/TRBV6-3|TRBJ2-4
CASSRQGSAKNIQYF
>TRBD2|TRBV15|TRBJ2-1
CATSRHLRGGRYNEQFF
>.|TRBV19|TRBJ2-2
CASSMQGTNTGELFF
>.|TRBV6-2/TRBV6-3|TRBJ2-1
CASSRADEQFF
>.|TRBV18|TRBJ1-1
CASSLSGRGGVSTEAFF
>.|TRBV18|TRBJ1-1
CASSPPWAVNTEAFF
>.|TRBV6-2/TRBV6-3|TRBJ2-2
CASSTTDRGTSADTGELFF
>.|TRBV19|TRBJ2-1
CASSTGSGYNEQFF
>.|TRBV4-2|TRBJ2-5
CASRSKGSGQETQYF
>.|TRBV4-1|TRBJ2-3
CASSSRPGVLGTQYF
>.|TRBV4-3|TRBJ2-7
CASSQDLLAGTPPYEQYF
>.|TRBV19|TRBJ2-3
CASSIRTRSTDTQYF
>.|TRBV6-2/TRBV6-3|TRBJ1-5
CASSNSQLLGTQNQPQHF
>TRBD2|TRBV7-2|TRBJ2-7
CASSSSGHSYEQYF
>.|TRBV20-1|TRBJ2-1
CSARWDNEQFF
>TRBD2|TRBV9|TRBJ2-3
CATNSGRQADTQYF
>TRBD2|TRBV6-1|TRBJ2-2
CASRWGASGSTGELFF
>TRBD2|TRBV5-4|TRBJ2-1
CASRRESSYNEQFF